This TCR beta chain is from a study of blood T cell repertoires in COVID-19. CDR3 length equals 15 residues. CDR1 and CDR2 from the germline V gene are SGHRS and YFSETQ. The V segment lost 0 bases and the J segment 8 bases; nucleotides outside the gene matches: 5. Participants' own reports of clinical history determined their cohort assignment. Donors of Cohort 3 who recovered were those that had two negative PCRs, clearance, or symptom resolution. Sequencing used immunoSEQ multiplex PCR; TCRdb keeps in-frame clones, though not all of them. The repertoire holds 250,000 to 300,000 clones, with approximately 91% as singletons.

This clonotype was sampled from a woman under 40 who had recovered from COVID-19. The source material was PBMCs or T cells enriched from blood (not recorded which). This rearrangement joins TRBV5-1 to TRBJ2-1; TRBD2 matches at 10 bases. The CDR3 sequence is CASSLAIAGGHEQFF. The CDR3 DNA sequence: TGCGCCAGCAGCTTGGCCATAGCGGGAGGCCATGAGCAGTTCTTC. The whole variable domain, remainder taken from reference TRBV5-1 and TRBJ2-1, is KAGVTQTPRYLIKTRGQQVTLSCSPISGHRSVSWYQQTPGQGLQFLFEYFSETQRNKGNFPGRFSGRQFSNSRSEMNVSTLELGDSALYLCASSLAIAGGHEQFFGPGTRLTVL.